The rows below give T cell receptor beta chains drawn from one sample of a study of cytomegalovirus exposure and HLA in healthy donors. Sequencing used immunoSEQ multiplex PCR; TCRdb keeps in-frame clones, though not all of them. Here the sample spans tens of thousands of clones, roughly 78% being singletons. The sequencing sample was made of PBMCs. The receptors come from a man aged 18 to 30 in good health and CMV-seronegative. The CDR3 runs from the conserved cysteine through the conserved F or W. A D gene is named only where the DNA matches it firmly. The size entry is marked missing in some rows and otherwise reads once, few, many or a size class.

D	size	V	J	DNA	CDR3
-	once	TRBV19	TRBJ2-7	TGTGCCAGCCGACTGGGCTACGAGCAGTACTTC	CASRLGYEQYF
-	-	TRBV30	TRBJ2-7	TGTGCCTGGAGCGCGGGACAGCTTAGTTACGACGAGCAGTACTTC	CAWSAGQLSYDEQYF
-	-	TRBV15	TRBJ1-1	TGTGCCACCAGCCAATTCGGCACTGAAGCTTTCTTT	CATSQFGTEAFF
TRBD2	few	TRBV15	TRBJ2-7	TGTGCCACCAGCGGCGGGACTAGCGCCTACGAGCAGTACTTC	CATSGGTSAYEQYF
-	once	TRBV5-1	TRBJ1-4	TGCGCCAGCAGCGCACGGTCAGGGGCAACTAATGAAAAACTGTTTTTT	CASSARSGATNEKLFF
-	-	TRBV2	TRBJ1-3	TGTGCCAGCTGGGGGGGTGGAAACACCATATATTTT	CASWGGGNTIYF
-	-	TRBV5-1	TRBJ2-1	TGCGCCAGCAGCTTGAGTAGCGGATACAATGAGCAGTTCTTC	CASSLSSGYNEQFF
-	-	TRBV7-2	TRBJ1-1	TGTGCCAGCAGCCCACAGGAGAACACTGAAGCTTTCTTT	CASSPQENTEAFF
-	-	TRBV11-3	TRBJ1-4	TGTGCCAGCAGCCGGGCAGGGACAACTAATGAAAAACTGTTTTTT	CASSRAGTTNEKLFF
-	-	TRBV4-3	TRBJ1-4	TGCGCCAGCAGCCAAGTGGGCGGGCTCCTCCGTCAAAAACTGTTTTTT	CASSQVGGLLRQKLFF
TRBD1	-	TRBV6-5	TRBJ2-2	TGTGCCAGCAGGGACAGGGGGCCTGCCGGGGAGCTGTTTTTT	CASRDRGPAGELFF
-	-	TRBV7-6	TRBJ2-1	TGTGCCAGCAGCTTAGGAGGACTAGAGCAGTTCTTC	CASSLGGLEQFF
TRBD1	-	TRBV7-3	TRBJ2-1	TGTGCCAGCAGCCCTGGACAGGGGCCCTACAATGAGCAGTTCTTC	CASSPGQGPYNEQFF
TRBD1	-	TRBV4-2	TRBJ1-2	TGTGCCAGCAGCCAAACAGGGGACTATGGCTACACCTTC	CASSQTGDYGYTF
-	-	TRBV6-5	TRBJ1-2	TGTGCCAGCAGATTTCGATCCAGGGACTATGGCTACACCTTC	CASRFRSRDYGYTF
TRBD2	-	TRBV7-2	TRBJ2-7	TGTGCCAGCAGCTTAGCGGGGACTACTTTCTACGAGCAGTACTTC	CASSLAGTTFYEQYF
-	-	TRBV6-5	TRBJ2-7	TGTGCCAGCACCTCCCGGACAGTTTACTACGAGCAGTACTTC	CASTSRTVYYEQYF
TRBD1	once	TRBV7-9	TRBJ1-1	TGTGCCAGCAGAATCGGGACAGGGAACACTGAAGCTTTCTTT	CASRIGTGNTEAFF
-	-	TRBV7-2	TRBJ2-7	TGTGCCAGCAGCCGTCTTCGAGGGCCTTACTCCTACGAGCAGTACTTC	CASSRLRGPYSYEQYF
TRBD1	once	TRBV6-6	TRBJ2-7	TGTGCCAGCAGTACCCGGGACAGGGTCTACGAGCAGTACTTC	CASSTRDRVYEQYF
TRBD2	-	TRBV7-9	TRBJ2-3	TGTGCCAGCAGCTTAGTAGCGGGAGCGGCAGATACGCAGTATTTT	CASSLVAGAADTQYF
-	once	TRBV27	TRBJ2-3	TGTGCCAGCAGAAATGTGGGCCGCACAGATACGCAGTATTTT	CASRNVGRTDTQYF
TRBD2	once	TRBV4-2	TRBJ2-2	TGTGCCAGCAGCCTCCTAAAGTTAGCGGGAGGGCGCACCGGGGAGCTGTTTTTT	CASSLLKLAGGRTGELFF
-	-	TRBV19	TRBJ2-7	TGTGCCAGTAGTTGGCAGGGGGGATACGAGCAGTACTTC	CASSWQGGYEQYF
TRBD1	-	TRBV2	TRBJ1-1	TGTGCCAGCAGTGGGCGACAGGGGGTATACACTGAAGCTTTCTTT	CASSGRQGVYTEAFF
TRBD1	-	TRBV7-9	TRBJ2-7	TGTGCCAGCAGCCCGCCGGGACAGCCCTACGAGCAGTACTTC	CASSPPGQPYEQYF
-	-	TRBV4-3	TRBJ2-7	TGCGCCAGCAGCCCCGACAGGTCCTACGAGCAGTACTTC	CASSPDRSYEQYF
-	-	TRBV29-1	TRBJ2-1	TGCAGCGCCACGGGACTCTCACATTACAATGAGCAGTTCTTC	CSATGLSHYNEQFF
TRBD2	-	TRBV7-3	TRBJ2-3	TGTGCCAGCAGCTTAGGGGCTAGCGGGAACACAGATACGCAGTATTTT	CASSLGASGNTDTQYF
TRBD1	few	TRBV19	TRBJ2-2	TGTGCCACTACGAATAACAGGGGGCGAAGCACCGGGGAGCTGTTTTTT	CATTNNRGRSTGELFF
TRBD2	-	TRBV11-3	TRBJ2-3	TGTGCCAGCAGCCGCGGGGGAACGCGAGGAGGCACAGATACGCAGTATTTT	CASSRGGTRGGTDTQYF
-	-	TRBV19	TRBJ1-2	TGTGCCAGTAGTCCCCCACAGGGATCGTATGGCTACACCTTC	CASSPPQGSYGYTF
-	-	TRBV7-2	TRBJ2-7	TGTGCCAGCAGCTCCAACAGGGCCTCCTACGAGCAGTACTTC	CASSSNRASYEQYF
-	-	TRBV28	TRBJ1-1	TGTGCCAGCAGTTTTTCTGGGGGCGGGCGTCTTCGACAAGCTTTCTTT	CASSFSGGGRLRQAFF
-	-	TRBV7-2	TRBJ2-1	TGTGCCAGCAGCTTATCTGGGGGCTTAGAGCAGTTCTTC	CASSLSGGLEQFF
-	-	TRBV6-6	TRBJ1-4	TGTGCCAGCAGCCCCAGGGGAATAAGTGAAAAACTGTTTTTT	CASSPRGISEKLFF
TRBD1	-	TRBV19	TRBJ1-1	TGTGCCAGTAGTATCACAGGGGGCGCCGGGGGGCTTACTGAAGCTTTCTTT	CASSITGGAGGLTEAFF
-	-	TRBV6-1	TRBJ2-7	TGTGCCAGCAGTGAAATTACAGGGCCCTACGAGCAGTACTTC	CASSEITGPYEQYF
-	-	TRBV6-5	TRBJ1-5	TGTGCCAGCAGTTACGGGGGGATGGGCAATCAGCCCCAGAATTTT	CASSYGGMGNQPQNF
-	-	TRBV4-1	TRBJ1-5	TGCGCCAGCAGCCAAGACGCCGAAAGGGACATCCGTAGCAATCAGCCCCAGCATTTT	CASSQDAERDIRSNQPQHF
-	-	TRBV7-2	TRBJ2-7	TGTGCCAGCAGCAAACGGGTCCCGGTAGGGGGGGAGAGGTTCGAGCAGTACTTC	CASSKRVPVGGERFEQYF
TRBD1	-	TRBV5-1	TRBJ2-7	TGCGCCAGCAGCGGAATGACAGGGGTTTCCTACGAGCAGTACTTC	CASSGMTGVSYEQYF
-	once	TRBV7-6	TRBJ1-1	TGTGCCAGCAGCTTAGTTAGGGGGTTGAACACTGAAGCTTTCTTT	CASSLVRGLNTEAFF
-	-	TRBV20-1	TRBJ1-1	TGCAGTGCTGGTGGAGCCACTGAAGCTTTCTTT	CSAGGATEAFF
TRBD1	-	TRBV6-1	TRBJ1-1	TGTGCCAGCAGCACAGGGGGAAGGACGACTGAAGCTTTCTTT	CASSTGGRTTEAFF
-	-	TRBV5-1	TRBJ2-5	TGCGCCAGCAGCTTGATTGTTCGGGAGACCCAGTACTTC	CASSLIVRETQYF
TRBD2	-	TRBV27	TRBJ2-2	TGTGCCAGCAGTTGGGGACTAGCTTGGGCCGGGGAGCTGTTTTTT	CASSWGLAWAGELFF
-	-	TRBV6-1	TRBJ2-5	TGTGCCAGCAGTGAAGTGGGACTGCTTGGGGAGACCCAGTACTTC	CASSEVGLLGETQYF
-	-	TRBV6-1	TRBJ2-2	TGTGCCAGCAGTGCAGGTCGAGAGACAGCGAACACCGGGGAGCTGTTTTTT	CASSAGRETANTGELFF
TRBD2	-	TRBV4-3	TRBJ2-2	TGCGCCAGCAGCCAATCAGTAACAGCAGCGGGAGGATGGACCGGGGAGCTGTTTTTT	CASSQSVTAAGGWTGELFF
-	-	TRBV5-5	TRBJ2-1	TGTGCCAGCACTCTCTTCCATAGCTCCTACAATGAGCAGTTCTTC	CASTLFHSSYNEQFF
-	-	TRBV29-1	TRBJ1-3	TGCAGCGTTGTCCTCTCTGGAAACACCATATATTTT	CSVVLSGNTIYF
-	-	TRBV9	TRBJ1-3	TGTGCCAGCAGCGCGGGGGGACTCACCATATATTTT	CASSAGGLTIYF
TRBD1	-	TRBV7-9	TRBJ2-7	TGTGCCAGCAGCTTATCAGGGGGCTACGAGCAGTACTTC	CASSLSGGYEQYF
-	-	TRBV28	TRBJ2-7	TGTGCCAGCAGTTTGAATCGCGGCTACGAGCAGTACTTC	CASSLNRGYEQYF
TRBD2	-	TRBV6-5	TRBJ2-7	TGTGCCAGCAGTTCCCTAGCGGGAACAAAATACGAGCAGTACTTC	CASSSLAGTKYEQYF
-	-	TRBV19	TRBJ1-3	TGTGCCAGTAGAGACAGCTCTGGAAACACCATATATTTT	CASRDSSGNTIYF
TRBD1	-	TRBV2	TRBJ2-5	TGTGCCAGCAGTGAGAGGGGACAGGGTGTTTTTGGGGAGACCCAGTACTTC	CASSERGQGVFGETQYF
TRBD1	-	TRBV5-1	TRBJ2-7	TGCGCCAGCAGCTTGAGACAGGGCTACGAGCAGTACTTC	CASSLRQGYEQYF
-	-	TRBV6-5	TRBJ2-3	TGTGCCAGCAGTTACTACCCAGACTCCACAGATACGCAGTATTTT	CASSYYPDSTDTQYF